Presented here are 28 T cell receptor beta chains from one specimen sequenced in a study of cytomegalovirus exposure and HLA in healthy donors. PCR involved 60 Vbeta and 13 Jbeta primers. Data came from immunoSEQ multiplex PCR; TCRdb stores just in-frame clones and leaves some out. This table holds around 150,000 clones, approximately 76% found once. Material: PBMCs. The origin of the receptors is a female donor in good health and CMV-seronegative.

Details on this clone: This specimen includes other DNA sequences encoding the same CDR3. CDR3 region: CASSLEGGTQYF. In nucleotides, the CDR3 is TGCGCCAGCAGCTTGGAGGGAGGGACGCAGTATTTT. The chain uses TRBV5-1 and TRBJ2-3, with 7 bases identical to TRBD2. V lost 0 bases and J lost 9; bases outside the gene matches: 1. The CDR3 covers 12 residues. The germline CDR1 and CDR2 sequences are SGHRS and YFSETQ.

Only one count was recorded for this clone. This chain connects TRBV6-1 to TRBJ1-1, with D maybe TRBD1 (6 bases). Germline V gene lookup returns CDR1 MNHNS and CDR2 SASEGT. CDR3 length equals 14 residues. The V end was cut by 6 bases, the J end by 6 bases, with 17 bases between. This CDR3 is CASSGQNRIAEAFF. The CDR3 DNA reads as TGTGCCAGCAGCGGACAGAATAGGATCGCTGAAGCTTTCTTT.

This clone was recorded only once. The genes are TRBV5-4 and TRBJ1-6; D is unclear. V was pared by 0 bases and J by 0 bases, with 10 bases between. This CDR3 spans 17 amino acids. Germline CDR1 SGHNT, CDR2 YYREEE (reference sequence). The CDR3 protein is CASSLGQRSSYNSPLHF. CDR3 in DNA: TGTGCCAGCAGCTTGGGTCAGAGGAGCTCCTATAATTCACCCCTCCACTTT.

The V gene is TRBV19, the J gene TRBJ1-1; D unresolved. The CDR3 covers 13 residues. Germline V gene sequence: CDR1 LNHDA, CDR2 SQIVND (reference sequence). Between the trimmed V and J ends, which lost 5 bases and 5 bases, there was a span of 12 bases. The CDR3, as DNA: TGTGCCAGTAGTTTTGGAAGAGGAACTGAAGCTTTCTTT. Translating gives CASSFGRGTEAFF.

The genes are TRBV10-3 and TRBJ2-3, with 8 bases that match TRBD2. CDR1 and CDR2 (germline): ENHRY, SYGVKD. This CDR3 region has 15 residues. The V and J ends lost 2 bases and 2 bases, in that order; junction bases with no gene match: 3. The CDR3 coding sequence is TGTGCCATCAGTGAGGGTAGCGGGGCCACAGATACGCAGTATTTT. Protein: CAISEGSGATDTQYF.

Worth noting for this clone: Since no conserved phenylalanine or tryptophan closes the CDR3, a read error is the likely cause. The V and J genes are TRBV15 and TRBJ1-2; D may be TRBD1 (5 bases). Per the germline V gene, CDR1 is LNHNV and CDR2 is YYDKDF (reference sequence). The V end was cut by 4 bases, the J end by 7 bases, with 19 bases between. The CDR3 contains 15 residues. The CDR3 spells CATSTYRPTGGGYTL. The CDR3 region has the DNA TGTGCCACCAGCACCTACAGGCCCACGGGAGGTGGCTACACCCTC.

The CDR3 is CASSVGGPEQPQHF. The CDR3 nucleotides read TGTGCCAGCAGCGTAGGAGGGCCGGAGCAGCCCCAGCATTTT. The chain is built from TRBV9 and TRBJ1-5; no clear D. Germline V gene lookup returns CDR1 SGDLS and CDR2 YYNGEE. This CDR3 is built from 14 residues. Between the trimmed V and J ends, which lost 0 bases and 7 bases, there was a span of 11 bases.

With respect to this clone: With a much larger clone just one base away, this may be a read error. V gene TRBV6-5 combines with J gene TRBJ1-1; D uncertain. Germline CDR1 reads MNHEY; CDR2 reads SVGAGI. The ends were cut back, 2 bases at V and 0 bases at J, with 4 bases in the middle. The CDR3 is made up of 13 amino acids. The CDR3 here is CASSYSMNTEAFF. CDR3 nucleotide sequence: TGTGCCAGCAGTTACAGCATGAACACTGAAGCTTTCTTT.

The genes are TRBV5-1 and TRBJ1-3, with 7 positions matching TRBD1. The CDR3 loop spans 15 amino acids. J gave up 4 bases and V 0 bases, and 4 bases lay outside the gene matches. Germline-derived CDR1 and CDR2 are SGHRS and YFSETQ. CDR3 region: CASSLETGPGNTIYF. In nucleotides, the CDR3 is TGCGCCAGCAGCTTGGAGACAGGGCCAGGAAACACCATATATTTT. Variable domain in full (rest from reference TRBV5-1 and TRBJ1-3): KAGVTQTPRYLIKTRGQQVTLSCSPISGHRSVSWYQQTPGQGLQFLFEYFSETQRNKGNFPGRFSGRQFSNSRSEMNVSTLELGDSALYLCASSLETGPGNTIYFGEGSWLTVV.

V gene TRBV4-2 combines with J gene TRBJ2-3; 9 bases agree with TRBD2. The V segment lost 3 bases and the J segment 3 bases; nucleotides outside the gene matches: 10. The germline gives CDR1 LGHNA, CDR2 YNFKEQ. The CDR3 loop spans 17 amino acids. CDR3 protein: CASSHLTRSGGTDTQYF. The CDR3 DNA is TGTGCCAGCAGCCATTTAACTCGGAGCGGGGGGACAGATACGCAGTATTTT.

The chain uses TRBV7-8 and TRBJ2-7, with TRBD2 matching over 9 bases. Per the germline V gene, CDR1 is SGHVS and CDR2 is FQNEAQ. The CDR3 is 13 residues long. The V and J ends lost 5 bases and 5 bases, in that order; junction bases with no gene match: 4. Here the CDR3 reads CASSRLAENEQYF. CDR3 nucleotide sequence: TGTGCCAGCAGCCGACTAGCGGAAAACGAGCAGTACTTC.

The V gene is TRBV7-8, the J gene TRBJ2-7, with TRBD1 matching over 9 bases. This CDR3 has 15 residues. Per the germline V gene, CDR1 is SGHVS and CDR2 is FQNEAQ. The V gene end was trimmed by 3 bases and the J gene end by 4 bases; junction bases not matched to a gene: 7. CDR3 bases: TGTGCCAGCAGCTTGCAACGGACAGGGGCTTACGAGCAGTACTTC. Encoded protein: CASSLQRTGAYEQYF.

The J gene is TRBJ1-3, the V gene TRBV7-8; 7 bases map to TRBD1. The V gene's germline CDR1 is SGHVS and CDR2 FQNEAQ. J lost 9 bases, V lost 5 bases, and 13 bases had no gene match. The CDR3 is 15 residues long. The CDR3 loop is CASSLTGTAAGTIYF. CDR3 bases: TGTGCCAGCAGCCTGACCGGGACAGCGGCGGGCACCATATATTTT. The full variable domain, in which reference TRBV7-8 and TRBJ1-3 provide the parts outside the CDR3, is GAGVSQSPRYKVAKRGQDVALRCDPISGHVSLFWYQQALGQGPEFLTYFQNEAQLDKSGLPSDRFFAERPEGSVSTLKIQRTQQEDSAVYLCASSLTGTAAGTIYFGEGSWLTVV.

This chain connects TRBV6-6 to TRBJ1-5; tentative D call: TRBD1 (5 bases). CDR1 is MNHNY, CDR2 SVGAGI, per germline (reference sequence). This CDR3 comprises 13 residues. V was shortened by 2 bases and J by 4 bases, with 6 bases between the two germline ends. The CDR3 here is CASSYGGNQPQHF. Written as DNA, the CDR3 is TGTGCCAGCAGTTACGGGGGGAATCAGCCCCAGCATTTT.

V and J are TRBV7-3 and TRBJ2-5; 9 positions match TRBD2. The ends lost 5 bases at V and 9 bases at J; junction bases unmatched: 13. Germline values: CDR1 SGHTA, CDR2 FQGTGA. CDR3 size: 15 residues. The CDR3 DNA reads TGTGCCAGCAGCCCAGACGGGCTAGCGGGAAGGGCCCAGTACTTC. Translating it yields CASSPDGLAGRAQYF.

This rearrangement joins TRBV5-1 to TRBJ1-4; D ambiguous. The V end was cut by 0 bases, the J end by 8 bases, with 5 bases between. CDR3 length: 12 residues. Per germline, CDR1 SGHRS and CDR2 YFSETQ. This chain's CDR3 is CASSLDAEKLFF. Here the CDR3 DNA reads TGCGCCAGCAGCTTGGACGCGGAAAAACTGTTTTTT.

The rearrangement joins TRBV29-1 to TRBJ2-5; TRBD1 agrees at 8 bases. The germline gives CDR1 SQVTM, CDR2 ANQGSEA. V shed 7 bases, J shed 3 bases, and the junction held 4 bases outside the gene matches. The CDR3 is 12 amino acids. The CDR3 DNA follows: TGCAGCGGTAAGACAGGGGAAGAGACCCAGTACTTC. Its translation: CSGKTGEETQYF.

J is TRBJ1-5 and V is TRBV18, with 8 nucleotides matching TRBD1. The germline CDR1 and CDR2 sequences are KGHSH and LQKENI. Trimming cost V 3 bases and J 4 bases; bases outside gene matches: 2. The CDR3 runs 14 residues. CDR3 in DNA: TGTGCCAGCTCACCCAGACAGGGGAATCAGCCCCAGCATTTT. The encoded protein is CASSPRQGNQPQHF.

The chain joins TRBV7-3 to TRBJ1-1; D is uncertain. Germline loops: CDR1 SGHTA, CDR2 FQGTGA. V was clipped by 0 bases and J by 10 bases, with 12 bases between them. The CDR3 sequence is 13 residues long. CDR3 bases: TGTGCCAGCAGCTTAACCCCGGCGCGAGGAGCTTTCTTT. Its protein product is CASSLTPARGAFF.

CDR3 DNA sequence: TGTGCCAGCTCACCAACCCCCGGTGAGGAAAAACTGTTTTTT. As protein: CASSPTPGEEKLFF. The genes are TRBV18 and TRBJ1-4; D is unclear. There are 14 residues in the CDR3. The germline V gene has CDR1 KGHSH and CDR2 LQKENI. Trimming took 2 bases from V and 8 from J, leaving 12 bases between them.

The chain has TRBV18 and TRBJ2-3; D remains ambiguous. Germline CDR1 and CDR2: KGHSH and LQKENI. This CDR3 contains 15 residues. V was trimmed by 1 base and J by 5 bases, leaving 13 bases between them. This CDR3 reads CASSPQSARGDTQYF. The CDR3 bases are TGTGCCAGCTCACCACAATCTGCTCGCGGAGATACGCAGTATTTT.

The CDR3 sequence is CASSFRRGDNEQFF. In nucleotides, the CDR3 is TGTGCCAGCAGCTTTCGGCGGGGAGACAATGAGCAGTTCTTC. The chain has TRBV5-4 and TRBJ2-1; D perhaps matches TRBD2 (6 bases). Germline CDR1 SGHNT, CDR2 YYREEE (reference sequence). Trimming removed 2 bases from V and 5 bases from J, with 11 bases in between. This CDR3 spans 14 amino acids.

This clone was observed a handful of times. The CDR3 nucleotides read TGTGCCAGCGCCCAAACGGGACAGAAGAGCAATCAGCCCCAGCATTTT. It encodes CASAQTGQKSNQPQHF. V and J are TRBV27 and TRBJ1-5; 7 bases align to TRBD1. The CDR3 spans 16 residues. Germline V lookup: CDR1 MNHEY, CDR2 SMNVEV (reference sequence). V gave up 8 bases and J gave up 1 base; unmatched junction bases: 11.

This chain joins TRBV30 and TRBJ2-5, with D possibly matching TRBD2 (7 bases). The CDR3 has 15 amino acids. Trimming removed 1 base at V and 5 bases at J, with 17 bases between. Per the germline V gene, CDR1 is GTSNPN and CDR2 is SVGIG (reference sequence). The CDR3 loop is CAWSGEGGREETQYF. CDR3 nucleotide sequence: TGTGCCTGGAGTGGGGAAGGGGGGCGGGAGGAGACCCAGTACTTC.

The chain combines TRBV5-1 with TRBJ2-2, with 9 nucleotides matching TRBD1. V trimming: 6 bases; J trimming: 4 bases; junction bases outside the gene matches: 10. This CDR3 is 16 amino acids long. CDR1 is SGHRS and CDR2 is YFSETQ in the germline V gene. The CDR3 spells CASTQSGTGFTGELFF. Here the CDR3 DNA reads TGCGCCAGCACCCAGTCGGGGACAGGGTTCACCGGGGAGCTGTTTTTT.

This clone was observed a few times. This chain links TRBV7-2 with TRBJ1-2; 7 positions match TRBD1. There are 15 residues in the CDR3. Unmatched junction bases numbered 4, after V lost 1 base and J lost 2 bases. Germline V gene sequence: CDR1 SGHTA, CDR2 FQGNSA. CDR3: CASSLEGQTNYGYTF. The DNA of the CDR3 is TGTGCCAGCAGCTTAGAGGGACAGACCAACTATGGCTACACCTTC.

This clone occurred a few times. The gene calls are TRBV18 and TRBJ1-6; weak D call: TRBD1 (5 bases). There are 16 residues in the CDR3. Trimming stripped 3 bases from V and 5 bases from J, with 14 bases between. Germline V gives CDR1 KGHSH, CDR2 LQKENI. The CDR3 loop reads CASSPSTGLDNSPLHF. The DNA for the CDR3 is TGTGCCAGCTCACCTTCGACGGGACTCGATAATTCACCCCTCCACTTT.

V is TRBV5-1 and J is TRBJ2-5; 9 positions agree with TRBD2. With 4 bases clipped from V and 5 bases from J, the junction kept 6 bases outside the gene matches. The CDR3 has 14 amino acids. Germline lookup yields CDR1 SGHRS and CDR2 YFSETQ. CDR3 protein: CASSTGLAGETQYF. The CDR3, as DNA: TGCGCCAGCAGCACGGGACTAGCTGGGGAGACCCAGTACTTC.